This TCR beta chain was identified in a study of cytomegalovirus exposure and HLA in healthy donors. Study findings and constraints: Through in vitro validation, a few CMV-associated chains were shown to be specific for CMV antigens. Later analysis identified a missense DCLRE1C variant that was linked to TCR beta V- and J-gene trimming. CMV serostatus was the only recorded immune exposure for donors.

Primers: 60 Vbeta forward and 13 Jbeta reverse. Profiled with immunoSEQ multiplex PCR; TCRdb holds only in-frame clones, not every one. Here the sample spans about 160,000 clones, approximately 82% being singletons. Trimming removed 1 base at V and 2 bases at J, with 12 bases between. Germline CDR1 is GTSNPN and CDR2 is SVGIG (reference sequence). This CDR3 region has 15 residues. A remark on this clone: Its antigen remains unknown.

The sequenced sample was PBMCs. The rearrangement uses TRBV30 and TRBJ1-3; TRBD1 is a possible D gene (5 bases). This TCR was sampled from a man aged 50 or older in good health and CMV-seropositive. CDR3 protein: CAWSDWGTTGNTIYF. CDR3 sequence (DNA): TGTGCCTGGAGTGATTGGGGGACTACTGGAAACACCATATATTTT.